The 5 T cell receptor beta chains below come from one sample, sequenced in a study of CD8 T cells in ankylosing spondylitis. MiXCR, applied by TCRdb to the 5' RACE reads, yields one record per CDR3 protein. The data show fewer than 250,000 distinct CDR3 sequences, with about 10% seen just once and less than 3% held by the top ten. Sequenced input: blood, either unsorted or a sorted T cell fraction (not recorded which). The receptors shown here come from a male donor with ankylosing spondylitis or in good health (not recorded which).

This clonotype was found many times. The chain couples TRBV12-3 or TRBV12-4 to TRBJ2-1; 7 bases match TRBD1. With 5 bases clipped from V and 3 bases from J, the junction kept 1 base outside the gene matches. The CDR3 has 13 amino acids. CDR3 sequence (DNA): TGTGCCAGCAGTAGGGACAGCTACAATGAGCAGTTCTTC. Translation gives CASSRDSYNEQFF.

This clonotype was counted many times. The V gene is TRBV4-2, the J gene TRBJ2-1, with 10 bases aligning to TRBD2. The CDR3 covers 17 residues. J lost 9 bases, V lost 1 base, and 12 bases had no gene match. Germline CDR1 and CDR2: LGHNA and YNFKEQ. CDR3 sequence reads: CASSQAAPLAGDVEQFF. In DNA form, the CDR3 reads TGTGCCAGCAGCCAAGCGGCCCCTCTAGCGGGAGATGTTGAGCAGTTCTTC.

This clonotype was counted a few times. V and J are TRBV5-1 and TRBJ1-1, with 8 bases that match TRBD1. The CDR3 is made up of 14 amino acids. CDR1 is SGHRS and CDR2 is YFSETQ in the germline V gene. J gave up 1 base and V 5 bases, and 4 bases lay outside the gene matches. For the CDR3, the DNA is TGCGCCAGCAGAGATACAGGGGGGAACACTGAAGCTTTCTTT. Translating gives CASRDTGGNTEAFF.

This clonotype came up many times. This sequence joins TRBV14 and TRBJ1-2, with a possible D match to TRBD1 (6 bases). This CDR3 region has 14 residues. Germline V gene sequence: CDR1 SGHDN, CDR2 FVKESK. V was cut by 3 bases and J by 7 bases, with 15 bases left in between. The CDR3 reads CASSQGRTAAGYTF. Here the CDR3 DNA reads TGTGCCAGCAGCCAGGGTAGGACAGCGGCTGGCTACACCTTC.

The rearrangement links TRBV19 to TRBJ2-7, with D possibly called TRBD1 or TRBD2 (7 bases each). Trimming pared 5 bases from V and 5 bases from J, leaving 19 bases between. Germline V gives CDR1 LNHDA, CDR2 SQIVND (reference sequence). The length of the CDR3 is 15 residues. The CDR3 coding sequence is TGTGCCAGTAGTGCTCCCGGGGAGGGGGCCCACGAGCAGTACTTC. Its translation: CASSAPGEGAHEQYF.